These T cell receptor beta chains were read from a single sample in a study of blood T cell repertoires in COVID-19. Here immunoSEQ multiplex PCR was the method, and the copy in TCRdb shows in-frame clones only, minus some. The data show roughly 90,000 clones, about 83% seen once. The source material was peripheral blood. These receptors were collected from a woman aged 70-85 years with acute or convalescent COVID-19. Each CDR3 is given with its conserved first and last residue.

CDR3,V,J
CASSLAPGQGLDEQYF,TRBV5-1,TRBJ2-7
CASSPDAPGTQYF,TRBV18,TRBJ2-5
CASSPRTGPNSPLHF,TRBV18,TRBJ1-6
CASSLFQAGGGEQFF,TRBV7-9,TRBJ2-1
CASSEWILDRGRF,TRBV6-1,TRBJ2-7
CASSPGPSYNEQFF,TRBV18,TRBJ2-1
CASSSLPRVQQVHEAFF,TRBV5-1,TRBJ1-1
CASSLVTGQGGEKLFF,TRBV5-1,TRBJ1-4
CASSQAGGQVTEAFF,TRBV3-1/TRBV3-2,TRBJ1-1
CASSLGITSSYNSPLHF,TRBV7-8,TRBJ1-6